A selection of T cell receptor beta chains follows, all from one sample in a study of T cells after yellow fever vaccination. TCRdb called the 5' RACE reads again in MiXCR, with one record for every CDR3 protein. The sample consists of 250,000 or so distinct CDR3 sequences, 6.9% of them appearing once. The sequencing here drew on CD4+ T cells sorted from PBMCs, taken 15 days after the yellow fever booster vaccination. The receptors were gathered from a man aged 30-40 years who received the YFV17D yellow fever vaccine. Both conserved end residues are part of each CDR3. Each record gives: V gene, clone size, J gene, D gene, CDR3 DNA, CDR3 protein. The D gene is left open where the match is weak. Size tells how often a clone was seen (once, few, many) or the class of an expanded clone, and some rows leave it out.

TRBV6-5	NA	TRBJ1-5	NA	TGTGCCAGCAGTCCCCGAGTTAATCAGCCCCAGCATTTT	CASSPRVNQPQHF
TRBV9	few	TRBJ2-1	NA	TGTGCCAGCAGCGTGGCCATAGGCTCCTACAATGAGCAGTTCTTC	CASSVAIGSYNEQFF
TRBV11-2	many	TRBJ2-5	NA	TGTGCCAGCAGCTTAGATGGCTGGGAGGTGGGCTTGGTTGAGACCCAGTACTTC	CASSLDGWEVGLVETQYF
TRBV18	few	TRBJ2-1	NA	TGTGCCAGCTCACCATCAAGAGACCAGGAGCAGTTCTTC	CASSPSRDQEQFF
TRBV4-2	few	TRBJ2-1	TRBD1	TGTGCCAGCAGCCAAGACCTGGGACAGAGCTCCTACAATGAGCAGTTCTTC	CASSQDLGQSSYNEQFF
TRBV20-1	few	TRBJ2-7	NA	TGCAGTGCCCCCTCGGCGGCGGCCTACGAGCAGTACTTC	CSAPSAAAYEQYF
TRBV7-2	many	TRBJ2-5	NA	TGTGCCAGCAGTAGGTCGAAGACCCAGTACTTC	CASSRSKTQYF
TRBV7-2	NA	TRBJ2-7	TRBD1	TGTGCCAGCAGCTCGACAGGGAAAGGGGCAACCGAGCAGTACTTC	CASSSTGKGATEQYF
TRBV7-9	few	TRBJ2-3	TRBD2	TGTGCCAGCAGCGGACTAGCGGGAGGTGCCACAAGGGATACGCAGTATTTT	CASSGLAGGATRDTQYF
TRBV6-5	NA	TRBJ1-5	TRBD1	TGTGCCAGCAGTAACAGGGGTTATCAGCCCCAGCATTTT	CASSNRGYQPQHF
TRBV20-1	NA	TRBJ2-1	NA	TGCAGTGCTAGTGCGACGGGACAAGTCTACAATGAGCAGTTCTTC	CSASATGQVYNEQFF
TRBV7-2	few	TRBJ1-2	NA	TGTGCCAGCAGCTTAAACTCTGCAGGGGCTTATGGCTACACCTTC	CASSLNSAGAYGYTF
TRBV7-2	once	TRBJ2-1	NA	TGTGCCAGCAGCAAACAGACAGGAAGCTCCTACAATGAGCAGTTCTTC	CASSKQTGSSYNEQFF
TRBV6-1	few	TRBJ2-1	TRBD2	TGTGCCAGCAGTGGGAGGTCCGGGACTACCTACAATGAGCAGTTCTTC	CASSGRSGTTYNEQFF
TRBV6-5	few	TRBJ2-4	NA	TGTGCCAGCAGCCCCAAGCGAAACATTCAGTACTTC	CASSPKRNIQYF
TRBV20-1	few	TRBJ1-6	NA	TGCAGTGCTTCCACACGGGCGAGTCTCAATTCACCCCTCCACTTT	CSASTRASLNSPLHF
TRBV6-2/TRBV6-3	many	TRBJ2-1	TRBD2	TGTGCCAGCAGCTACCTAGCGGGAGGGCAGCAGTTCTTC	CASSYLAGGQQFF
TRBV20-1	NA	TRBJ2-7	NA	TGCAGTGCTAGCCGGGACTCTTCCTACGAGCAGTACTTC	CSASRDSSYEQYF
TRBV7-2	many	TRBJ2-2	NA	TGTGCCAGCAGCCGGGGTGCCTCGATCACCGGGGAGCTGTTTTTT	CASSRGASITGELFF
TRBV20-1	few	TRBJ1-4	NA	TGCAGTGCCAGGGAGGCCCCAACTAATGAAAAACTGTTTTTT	CSAREAPTNEKLFF
TRBV2	many	TRBJ2-3	NA	TGTGCCAGCATTCGGTCCAGCACAGATACGCAGTATTTT	CASIRSSTDTQYF
TRBV20-1	many	TRBJ2-3	TRBD2	TGCAGTGCTAGAGGATCCGGACTAGCGGGAGATACGCAGTATTTT	CSARGSGLAGDTQYF
TRBV9	few	TRBJ1-4	NA	TGTGCCAGCAGCGCCCTGGGGGGTACAACTAATGAAAAACTGTTTTTT	CASSALGGTTNEKLFF
TRBV20-1	NA	TRBJ2-5	NA	TGCAGTGCTTTGGGGGAAGAGACCCAGTACTTC	CSALGEETQYF
TRBV10-3	few	TRBJ2-5	NA	TGTGCCATCAGTTCGCCGGGACTGGGGAAAGAGACCCAGTACTTC	CAISSPGLGKETQYF